One and the same sample provided the 14 T cell receptor beta chains below, sequenced in a study of cytomegalovirus exposure and HLA in healthy donors. PCR involved 60 Vbeta and 13 Jbeta primers. Data came from immunoSEQ multiplex PCR; TCRdb stores just in-frame clones and leaves some out. Here the sample spans 85,000 to 130,000 clones, about 77% being singletons. Specimen: PBMCs. Receptor source: a woman aged 18-35 years in good health and CMV-seropositive.

The chain joins TRBV7-2 to TRBJ2-5, with a weak D call TRBD2 (5 bases). The CDR3 has 14 amino acids. Germline V CDR1 and CDR2: SGHTA, FQGNSA. V was clipped by 5 bases and J by 7 bases, with 17 bases between them. CDR3 DNA sequence: TGTGCCAGCAGCCCCGGGGTAGGCGGCGTGACCCAGTACTTC. This encodes CASSPGVGGVTQYF.

This clone came up once. The rearrangement joins TRBV9 to TRBJ2-7; D is uncertain. This CDR3 is built from 14 residues. V lost 0 bases to trimming and J lost 0 bases, with 7 bases between them. CDR1 SGDLS and CDR2 YYNGEE come from the germline V gene. CDR3 amino acids: CASSVDTASYEQYF. The CDR3, as DNA: TGTGCCAGCAGCGTAGATACAGCCTCCTACGAGCAGTACTTC.

This rearrangement joins TRBV6-1 to TRBJ2-7; 13 bases map to TRBD2. V was clipped by 4 bases and J by 6 bases; unmatched bases: 3. The V gene's germline CDR1 is MNHNS and CDR2 SASEGT. The CDR3 length is 14 residues. The CDR3 loop is CASSGGLAGPEQYF. The CDR3 DNA sequence: TGTGCCAGCAGTGGGGGACTAGCGGGACCCGAGCAGTACTTC.

The V and J genes are TRBV7-7 and TRBJ2-1; D is uncertain. The CDR3 spans 13 residues. The V gene's germline CDR1 is SSHAT and CDR2 FNYEAQ (reference sequence). The V end lost 3 bases, the J end lost 1 base, and 4 bases lay between the germline ends. The CDR3 sequence: CASSLASYNEQFF. The CDR3 DNA sequence: TGTGCCAGCAGCTTGGCTTCCTACAATGAGCAGTTCTTC.

The chain uses TRBV5-4 and TRBJ2-7, with 11 positions matching TRBD2. This CDR3 region has 14 residues. The germline gives CDR1 SGHNT, CDR2 YYREEE (reference sequence). V shed 6 bases and J 6 bases; nucleotides not matched to a gene: 8. CDR3: CASTGSGRAGEQYF. CDR3 DNA: TGTGCCAGCACGGGTAGCGGGAGGGCCGGCGAGCAGTACTTC.

The genes are TRBV18 and TRBJ2-7; 7 bases are a match to TRBD1. After removal of 0 bases from V and 0 bases from J, the junction contained 8 bases not matched to a gene. Germline CDR1 reads KGHSH; CDR2 reads LQKENI. There are 17 residues in the CDR3. DNA for the CDR3: TGTGCCAGCTCACCACCTTGGACAGGTGGGGACTCCTACGAGCAGTACTTC. Its protein product is CASSPPWTGGDSYEQYF.

The chain recombines TRBV15 with TRBJ2-5; 10 bases map to TRBD2. This CDR3 is built from 19 residues. The germline gives CDR1 LNHNV, CDR2 YYDKDF (reference sequence). V lost 1 base to trimming and J lost 1 base; unmatched junction nucleotides: 12. The CDR3 region has the DNA TGTGCCACCAGCAGAGGCCGAGCCAGCGGGAGGGCCCCCCAAGAGACCCAGTACTTC. Translating it yields CATSRGRASGRAPQETQYF. The variable domain in full, with the rest retrieved from reference TRBV15 and TRBJ2-5, is DAMVIQNPRYQVTQFGKPVTLSCSQTLNHNVMYWYQQKSSQAPKLLFHYYDKDFNNEADTPDNFQSRRPNTSFCFLDIRSPGLGDTAMYLCATSRGRASGRAPQETQYFGPGTRLLVL.

In this sample, this clone turned up once. The chain is built from TRBV29-1 and TRBJ2-1, with a possible D match to TRBD2 (6 bases). Germline-derived CDR1 and CDR2 are SQVTM and ANQGSEA. CDR3 length: 15 amino acids. V dropped 7 bases and J dropped 0 bases, with 16 bases sitting between them. The CDR3 is CSATPSADSYNEQFF. CDR3 bases: TGCAGCGCGACCCCTAGCGCCGACTCCTACAATGAGCAGTTCTTC.

The CDR3 coding sequence is TGTGCCAGCAGTCTCCTGACAGGGTTGGGCAATCAGCCCCAGCATTTT. Protein product: CASSLLTGLGNQPQHF. The chain combines TRBV28 with TRBJ1-5; TRBD1 agrees at 7 bases. Germline V gene data show CDR1 as MDHEN and CDR2 as SYDVKM. This CDR3 has 16 residues. J lost 2 bases, V lost 5 bases, and 9 bases had no gene match.

In its sample, this clone was seen a few times. The chain links TRBV30 to TRBJ2-5; TRBD2 might be the D (5 bases). The germline V gene encodes CDR1 GTSNPN and CDR2 SVGIG (reference sequence). Deletions cut 1 base from V and 0 bases from J, with 15 bases between. This CDR3 is 16 amino acids long. The CDR3, as DNA: TGTGCCTGGAGTGGGAACGGTGGGAGCGACCAAGAGACCCAGTACTTC. It yields the protein CAWSGNGGSDQETQYF.

This clone was found a few times. CDR3 sequence reads: CASSRGRTEAFF. The CDR3 coding sequence is TGTGCCAGCAGCAGGGGAAGAACTGAAGCTTTCTTT. This chain connects TRBV28 to TRBJ1-1; TRBD1 might be the D (6 bases). Germline V gives CDR1 MDHEN, CDR2 SYDVKM. This CDR3 comprises 12 residues. The V end lost 6 bases, the J end lost 5 bases, and 10 bases lay between the germline ends.

This chain links TRBV7-2 with TRBJ2-2; TRBD2 aligns across 7 bases. This CDR3 contains 14 residues. Germline values: CDR1 SGHTA, CDR2 FQGNSA. The J segment lost 4 bases and the V segment lost 5 bases, leaving 4 bases of the junction unmatched. As DNA, the CDR3 is TGTGCCAGCAGCCGTAGGGAGGGCACCGGGGAGCTGTTTTTT. Translation: CASSRREGTGELFF.

The rearrangement uses TRBV6-4 and TRBJ2-1; 7 nucleotides agree with TRBD2. Germline loops: CDR1 MRHNA, CDR2 SNTAGT. This CDR3 spans 14 amino acids. With V trimmed by 3 bases and J by 3 bases, 2 bases remained unmatched. DNA for the CDR3: TGTGCCAGCAGTGAAAGCGGGAACTACAATGAGCAGTTCTTC. Translation: CASSESGNYNEQFF.

This clone occurred once. This chain connects TRBV2 to TRBJ1-1; 9 bases fit TRBD1. CDR1 is SNHLY, CDR2 FYNNEI, per germline. The ends lost 9 bases at V and 1 base at J; junction bases unmatched: 3. This CDR3 has 13 residues. In nucleotides, the CDR3 is TGTGCCAGGAGGACAGGGGCGAACACTGAAGCTTTCTTT. This codes for CARRTGANTEAFF.